This T cell receptor (beta chain) was captured in a study of CD8+ T cells in alopecia areata (dated by TCRdb to 2017 to 2018). At the level of the whole study: Treated patients were enrolled in an open-label pilot trial of oral tofacitinib, 5 to 10 mg twice daily, for moderate-to-severe alopecia areata. Tofacitinib-treated patients had biopsies at baseline and at 4 and 24 weeks of treatment, with a later scalp biopsy in several patients. In treated patients, disease severity was measured using the SALT score, which gives the percentage of scalp surface area affected. The study used high-throughput TCRbeta sequencing to examine T cell clonal expansion in alopecia areata, in both the C3H/HeJ mouse model and human patients. Scalp tissue and sorted CD4+ and CD8+ peripheral blood T cells from patchy and totalis/universalis alopecia areata patients and from healthy controls were covered by human TCRbeta sequencing. Amplification of TCRbeta CDR3 regions was done by immunoSEQ multiplex PCR using 35 Vbeta forward primers and 13 Jbeta reverse primers. Scalp clonality was compared among normal scalp (n=4), patchy alopecia areata scalp (n=8), and alopecia totalis/universalis scalp (n=8). Tofacitinib was administered for 6 to 18 months, and 6 months of follow-up off drug were then conducted to assess delayed response and recurrence. RNA was extracted with the PAXgene miRNA kit for fixed scalp, the miRNeasy kit for PBMCs, and the RNeasy kit for mouse skin.

Overall results and qualifications from the work: Lesional scalp, especially in alopecia totalis/universalis, showed higher clonality and more expanded CD8+ clones than normal scalp, suggesting antigenic drive. Scalp TCR repertoire analysis is complicated because resident alphabeta T cells in normal human skin are also sequenced, whereas mouse skin is dominated by gammadelta T cells. TCR sequences shared between patients were less clear than in mice, possibly partly because of HLA diversity in the patient population. Many expanded lesional clones persisted in scalp and blood during tofacitinib treatment, which may partly explain relapse after stopping treatment. The treated cohort was small, with a single nonresponder, so links between baseline CD8+ expansion and response need larger studies. Scalp clonality and the number of expanded CD8+ clones among the top 100 scalp clones were significantly decreased by tofacitinib.

This specimen's treatment or condition label, per the study, means: oral pan-JAK inhibitor, 5-10 mg twice daily. Lesional scalp punch biopsies and peripheral blood were collected from alopecia areata patients. Human scalp biopsies were fixed immediately in PAXgene tissue containers. Notes on this clone: Its antigen is not yet known. Base qualities are not recorded, but no much larger clone differs from it by a single base.

A distance of 20 bases separates the germline ends of V and J, which lose 4 bases and 2 bases respectively. From cysteine to phenylalanine, the CDR3 is 18 amino acids long. The entry retains the CDR3 DNA only, 54 bases that are in frame from base 1. Reading the germline V gene gives CDR1 SGHDN and CDR2 FVKESK. The library was obtained by the immunoSEQ multiplex PCR assay. For TCR sequencing, RNA was extracted from every sample and reverse transcribed into cDNA to serve as template. SuperScript III was used for first-strand cDNA synthesis, primed with a 2:1 mix of oligo-dT and random hexamers. A synthetic immune receptor repertoire was used to measure amplification bias, and any remaining bias was corrected computationally. In the paper's pipeline: After raw reads were preprocessed to remove errors, the CDR3 was defined following IMGT conventions as running from the conserved cysteine to phenylalanine. To get clonality, Shannon entropy was normalized by log2 of the number of productive unique TCRs and the result was subtracted from 1. Scalp TCRbeta sequences were cross-referenced with sorted blood CD4 and CD8 repertoires so that the CD4 or CD8 identity of scalp clones could be inferred. The table was pulled from immuneACCESS by TCRdb, which kept in-frame rearrangements only. Such tables lose some clones; where checked, under half of the loss comes from unresolved V genes, and the rest has no known cause. Clonal size and the V and J genes are those of that table, whereas D and trimming came from the DNA. The sample has roughly 6,100 clones on record, around 62% of them singletons. The ten largest clones capture about 8.6% of the sample.

Sample: skin, taken between weeks 30 and 35, from a patient treated with tofacitinib. This receptor was taken from a human donor with alopecia areata. The chain links TRBV14 with TRBJ2-2; the D gene is unclear. The CDR3 has the sequence CASSRRYKTLTNTGELFF. Read as DNA, the sequence is TGTGCCAGCAGCCGCAGATACAAAACTCTAACAAACACCGGGGAGCTGTTTTTT.